The T cell receptor (beta chain) described here comes from a study of T cell responses to AZD1222 COVID-19 vaccine. Findings of the study overall: Only five to seven AZD1222 recipients were seropositive at baseline.

TCRdb's table, derived via immunoSEQ multiplex PCR, lists solely in-frame clones and lacks some. The sample includes 90,000 to 150,000 clones, around 89% of them seen just once. The CDR3 has 12 amino acids. The junction had 3 bases not matched to a gene; V was cut back by 3 bases and J by 8 bases. Per germline, CDR1 LGHDT and CDR2 YNNKEL (reference sequence). Comments on this clone: Antigen unknown.

The input for sequencing was peripheral blood, taken 28 days after the second AZD1222 dose. The receptor's source is an adult who received the AZD1222 COVID-19 vaccine. The chain recombines TRBV3-1 (or the pseudogene TRBV3-2) with TRBJ1-2, with 7 bases aligning to TRBD1. CDR3 region: CASSQTGTGYTF. CDR3 DNA sequence: TGTGCCAGCAGCCAGACAGGGACGGGCTACACCTTC.